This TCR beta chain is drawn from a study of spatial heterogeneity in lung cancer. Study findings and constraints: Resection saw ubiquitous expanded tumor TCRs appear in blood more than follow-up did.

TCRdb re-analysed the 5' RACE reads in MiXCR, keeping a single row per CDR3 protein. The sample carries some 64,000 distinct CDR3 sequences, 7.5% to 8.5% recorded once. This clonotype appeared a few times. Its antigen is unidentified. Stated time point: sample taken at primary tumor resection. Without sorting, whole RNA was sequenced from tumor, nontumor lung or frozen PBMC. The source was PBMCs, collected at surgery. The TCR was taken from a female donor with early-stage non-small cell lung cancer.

The CDR3: CASSPSGSPYEQYF. The DNA for the CDR3 is TGCGCCAGCAGCCCTAGCGGGTCTCCCTACGAGCAGTACTTC. V gene TRBV5-1 combines with J gene TRBJ2-7; 8 nucleotides agree with TRBD2. The CDR3 has 14 residues. Germline V CDR1 and CDR2: SGHRS, YFSETQ. J lost 2 bases, V lost 4 bases, and 5 bases had no gene match. Complete variable domain (other parts from reference TRBV5-1 and TRBJ2-7): KAGVTQTPRYLIKTRGQQVTLSCSPISGHRSVSWYQQTPGQGLQFLFEYFSETQRNKGNFPGRFSGRQFSNSRSEMNVSTLELGDSALYLCASSPSGSPYEQYFGPGTRLTVT.